This TCR beta chain is drawn from a study of OX40 agonist ivuxolimab in advanced cancers. Regarding the research as a whole: Ivuxolimab was an agonistic, fully human IgG2 monoclonal antibody directed against OX40 (CD134), a costimulatory receptor. Of the roughly 54 dose-escalation patients, hepatocellular carcinoma was present in around 19, melanoma in approximately 15, renal cell carcinoma in 9 and head and neck cancer in 9. Three dose-escalation patients achieved partial responses, one with hepatocellular carcinoma and two with cutaneous melanoma. Peripheral TCRbeta sequencing was intended to test whether TCR sequence diversity was altered and clonal T-cell expansion was caused by ivuxolimab. The paper reports the monotherapy dose-escalation portion (N of about 47 patients) of the phase I ivuxolimab trial. In the dose-escalation cohort, 82.7% of patients were male, and the mean age was approximately 64 years, with a range of about 20 to 79. Prior anti-PD-1, anti-PD-L1 or anti-CTLA-4 therapy was permitted, and 40% to 50% of dose-escalation patients had received checkpoint inhibitors. Intravenous ivuxolimab was administered to patients every 2 weeks at six dose levels: 0.01, 0.1, 0.3, 1.5, 3 and 10 mg/kg. Paper-wide results and their limitations: In partial responders in the 0.1-3.0 mg/kg groups, normalized peripheral clonal expansion was found to be among the lowest, especially among CD8+ T cells. At doses from 0.1 to 3.0 mg/kg, clonal expansion was seen in both CD4+ and CD8+ blood T cells between baseline and week 6. Low levels of normalized T-cell clonal expansion were also seen in some patients who did not respond. After ivuxolimab, expanded clones were on average more numerous among CD8+ T cells than among CD4+ T cells. The antigen specificity of the peripheral T cells that underwent clonal expansion was not determined.

The trial excluded patients who had a history of autoimmune disease or who were on systemic immunosuppression. Peripheral blood for TCR sequencing was drawn from every dose cohort at baseline, at cycle 4 day 1 and at cycle 7 day 1. Samples were obtained from an open-label, multicenter, first-in-human phase I dose-escalation trial of ivuxolimab. Adults with locally advanced or metastatic melanoma, renal cell, hepatocellular, or head and neck squamous cell carcinoma were enrolled in the trial. Before TCR sequencing, CD4+ T cells and CD8+ T cells were sorted from peripheral blood as separate populations. For sequencing of the TCRbeta CDR3 region, genomic DNA was extracted from the sorted cells. The immunoSEQ Assay was used for sequencing of TCRbeta CDR3 regions. Drawn from immuneACCESS, this table holds only the in-frame rearrangements with V and J called that TCRdb kept. Clones are partly lost; checked studies trace under half to an unresolved V gene and leave the rest unexplained. The sample table shows 50,000 to 65,000 clones, and over 75% are seen once. The leading ten clones occupy approximately 1% of the sample.

Points on this clone: This clone's antigen is unknown. Per-base qualities were not stored, and no clone one base away is much larger.

Measured from the cysteine to the phenylalanine, the CDR3 is 15 residues long. CDR3 DNA only is kept here, 45 bases in frame from base 1. V is reduced by 2 bases and J by 2 bases, leaving a spacing of 10 bases between them. From a lookup of the germline V gene, CDR1 and CDR2 are SGHTA and FQGNSA. The rearranged chain carries TRBV7-2 and TRBJ1-5, with TRBD1 perhaps the D gene, on 5 matching bases. This receptor was taken from an adult with an advanced solid tumor such as melanoma, head and neck, liver or kidney cancer. Source: CD4+ or CD8+ T cells sorted from blood, taken in a trial of the OX40 agonist ivuxolimab. The DNA sequence follows: TGTGCCAGCAGCTTACGGGGGTCGGGCAATCAGCCCCAGCATTTT. The resulting protein is CASSLRGSGNQPQHF.